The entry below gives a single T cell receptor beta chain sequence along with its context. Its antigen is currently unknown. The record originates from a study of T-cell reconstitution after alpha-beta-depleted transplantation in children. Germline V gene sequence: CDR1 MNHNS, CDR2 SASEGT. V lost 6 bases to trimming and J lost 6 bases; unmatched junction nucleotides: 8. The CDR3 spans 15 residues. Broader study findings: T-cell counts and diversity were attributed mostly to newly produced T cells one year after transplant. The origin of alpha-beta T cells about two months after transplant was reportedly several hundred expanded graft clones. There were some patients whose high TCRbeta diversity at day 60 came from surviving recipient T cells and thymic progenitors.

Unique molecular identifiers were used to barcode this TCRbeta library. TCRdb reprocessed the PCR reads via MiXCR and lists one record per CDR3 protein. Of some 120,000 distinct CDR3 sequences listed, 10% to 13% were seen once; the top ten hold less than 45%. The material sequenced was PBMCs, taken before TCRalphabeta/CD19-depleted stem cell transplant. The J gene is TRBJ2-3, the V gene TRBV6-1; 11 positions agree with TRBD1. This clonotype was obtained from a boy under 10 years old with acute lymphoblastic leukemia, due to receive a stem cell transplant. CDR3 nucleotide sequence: TGTGCCAGCAGCCTAGGGACAGGGGGGTCCGATACGCAGTATTTT. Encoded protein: CASSLGTGGSDTQYF.